Listed below are T cell receptor beta chains from one sample, sequenced in a study of beta chain features in type 1 diabetes. Produced via immunoSEQ multiplex PCR; TCRdb's table is partial and in-frame only. Here the sample spans more than 300,000 clones, roughly a tenth being singletons. Sequencing was done on a sample of central memory CD4+ T cells from blood. The origin of the receptors is a man younger than 45 with type 1 diabetes. CDR3s include the opening cysteine and the closing phenylalanine or tryptophan. A D gene is named only where the DNA matches it firmly. A clone size is listed for some rows: how often the clone was seen (once, few, many), or a class if it is expanded.

>TRBD1|TRBV28|few|TRBJ1-3
TGTGCCAGCAACCCGGCCCAACAGGGGTTCTTCGGAAACACCATATATTTT
CASNPAQQGFFGNTIYF
>TRBD1|TRBV10-3|.|TRBJ2-7
TGTGCCATCAGTAGAATCGGGACAGGGGAGGAGCAGTACTTC
CAISRIGTGEEQYF
>.|TRBV6-5|few|TRBJ2-5
TGTGCCAGCAGTGATGTCAGGGCAGCGACCCAGTACTTC
CASSDVRAATQYF
>.|TRBV7-2|.|TRBJ2-7
TGTGCCAGCAGCCCGACCGGGACTTACTTCTCCTACGAGCAGTACTTC
CASSPTGTYFSYEQYF
>TRBD2|TRBV5-6|few|TRBJ2-1
TGTGCCAGCAGCTTGGGACTAGCATACAATGAGCAGTTCTTC
CASSLGLAYNEQFF
>TRBD2|TRBV29-1|.|TRBJ2-5
TGCAGCGTTGTGGGACTAGCGGGGATGGAGACCCAGTACTTC
CSVVGLAGMETQYF
>TRBD1|TRBV30|.|TRBJ1-2
TGTGCCTGGGAGGGGGCCGACTATGGCTACACCTTC
CAWEGADYGYTF
>.|TRBV6-5|.|TRBJ2-1
TGTGCCAGCAGTGCACTGGGGAAATCCTACAATGAGCAGTTCTTC
CASSALGKSYNEQFF
>.|TRBV4-3|few|TRBJ2-3
TGCGCCAGCAGCGAGGGTTTGGATACGCAGTATTTT
CASSEGLDTQYF
>.|TRBV6-6|few|TRBJ2-7
TGTGCCAGCAGTCCCGGGGAGGGGGCGGGTTACGAGCAGTACTTC
CASSPGEGAGYEQYF
>.|TRBV30|.|TRBJ1-1
TGTGCCTGGGACAAGGTCGTCACTGAAGCTTTCTTT
CAWDKVVTEAFF
>.|TRBV6-6|few|TRBJ1-1
TGTGCCAGCAGTTACATAGACAGGGAAGCTTTCTTT
CASSYIDREAFF
>TRBD2|TRBV11-2|few|TRBJ2-1
TGTGCCAGCAGTAAGACTAGCGGGGGGTTCGGTGAGCAGTTCTTC
CASSKTSGGFGEQFF
>TRBD1|TRBV7-8|few|TRBJ2-7
TGTGCCAGCAGCTTGGGACAGGGGAAGTCCTACGAGCAGTACTTC
CASSLGQGKSYEQYF
>.|TRBV6-5|.|TRBJ1-6
TGTGCCAGCAGCCCGGGGGAGGTACGGAATTCACCCCTCCACTTT
CASSPGEVRNSPLHF
>.|TRBV4-3|.|TRBJ1-5
TGCGCCAGCAGCCAAGATCGGGTGGTGAAGCCCCAGCATTTT
CASSQDRVVKPQHF
>.|TRBV7-9|.|TRBJ1-2
TGTGCCAGCAGCTTAAATTCAGGGACTGATGGCTACACCTTC
CASSLNSGTDGYTF
>.|TRBV4-3|.|TRBJ2-7
TGCGCCAGCAGCCAAGATCTCCCGGCGACTACCTACGAGCAGTACTTC
CASSQDLPATTYEQYF
>.|TRBV7-2|many|TRBJ2-3
TGTGCCAGCTCCCTTAGGTTCCCACGGGATACGCAGTATTTT
CASSLRFPRDTQYF
>.|TRBV7-2|.|TRBJ2-7
TGTGCCAGCAGCTTAGTCTCTCGGGGCCGCTCCTACGAGCAGTACTTC
CASSLVSRGRSYEQYF
>TRBD1|TRBV30|.|TRBJ1-6
TGTGCCTCAGCGACAGGGTCCTATAATTCACCCCTCCACTTT
CASATGSYNSPLHF
>TRBD1|TRBV4-3|few|TRBJ1-4
TGCGCCAGCAGCCAAGATACTAGGGGGCCGGAACTGTTTTTT
CASSQDTRGPELFF
>TRBD2|TRBV19|.|TRBJ2-2
TGTGCCAGTAGTATTGCGGGGGAGAGGTTCTCTATCGAGCTGTTTTTT
CASSIAGERFSIELFF
>.|TRBV30|few|TRBJ2-1
TGTGCCTGGAGTTATAACTATGAGCAGTTCTTC
CAWSYNYEQFF
>TRBD1|TRBV9|few|TRBJ2-7
TGTGCCAGCAGCCCCGGGACAGCCATCTCCTACGAGCAGTACTTC
CASSPGTAISYEQYF
>TRBD2|TRBV7-4|few|TRBJ2-1
TGTGCCAGCAGCTTAGGACTAGCGGGGGGGCACAATGAGCAGTTCTTC
CASSLGLAGGHNEQFF
>.|TRBV6-5|few|TRBJ2-7
TGTGCCACCATCCAGGGATTACCATACGAGCAGTACTTC
CATIQGLPYEQYF
>.|TRBV6-6|.|TRBJ2-7
TGTGCCAGCAGTTACGGGGAAAGCTACGAGCAGTACTTC
CASSYGESYEQYF
>TRBD1|TRBV5-4|few|TRBJ1-1
TGTGCCAGCAGCCGAGGGGGTCAGGGGGCCGACACTGAAGCTTTCTTT
CASSRGGQGADTEAFF
>.|TRBV5-5|few|TRBJ2-5
TGTGCCAGCAGCTGGGAACAAGAGACCCAGTACTTC
CASSWEQETQYF
>TRBD1|TRBV27|.|TRBJ2-5
TGTGCCAGCAGTTCGTACATGCAGGGGGACCAAGAGACCCAGTACTTC
CASSSYMQGDQETQYF
>.|TRBV27|few|TRBJ2-6
TGTGCCAGCGCCAGCCTCCCCTCTGGGGCCAACGTCCTGACTTTC
CASASLPSGANVLTF
>.|TRBV30|.|TRBJ2-2
TGTGCCTGGAGTGGGACTCCTGCTGAGACCGGGGAGCTGTTTTTT
CAWSGTPAETGELFF
>.|TRBV9|few|TRBJ2-3
TGTGCCAGCAGCGTAGCACAGGGCATAACAGATACGCAGTATTTT
CASSVAQGITDTQYF
>.|TRBV7-2|few|TRBJ2-5
TGTGCCAGCAGCTTAGGGGGTCCCAGACCCCAGTACTTC
CASSLGGPRPQYF
>.|TRBV7-2|.|TRBJ2-2
TGTGCCAGCAGCTTAGAGTGGGGGCTCGGCGGGGAGCTGTTTTTT
CASSLEWGLGGELFF
>TRBD1|TRBV4-1|few|TRBJ1-6
TGCGCCAGCAGCCAAGACCTGGGACAGGGGGCGCGTTCACCCCTCCACTTT
CASSQDLGQGARSPLHF
>.|TRBV5-5|few|TRBJ1-6
TGTGCCAGCAGCTTGGATTCAGGGTTCTCCTATAATTCACCCCTCCACTTT
CASSLDSGFSYNSPLHF
>.|TRBV28|.|TRBJ1-1
TGTGCCAGCAGTCTATCTTCCGAAGCTTTCTTT
CASSLSSEAFF
>TRBD1|TRBV7-2|few|TRBJ1-5
TGTGCCAGCAGCTCGACAGGGCCAGGGCAGCCCCAGCATTTT
CASSSTGPGQPQHF
>TRBD1|TRBV7-2|.|TRBJ1-2
TGTGCCAGCAGCTCGGACAGGGGGTACTTCTATGGCTACACCTTC
CASSSDRGYFYGYTF
>.|TRBV7-9|.|TRBJ2-5
TGTGCCAGCAGCGATTACTCGGGGGCTGGGTTCGAGACCCAGTACTTC
CASSDYSGAGFETQYF
>.|TRBV9|.|TRBJ1-1
TGTGCCAGCAGCGCATTTCCTCGGGGGCGAAATGCTGAAGCTTTCTTT
CASSAFPRGRNAEAFF
>TRBD1|TRBV4-3|.|TRBJ2-7
TGCGCCAGCAGCCAAGATGCCAGACGGGGACAGGCTCCCTACGAGCAGTACTTC
CASSQDARRGQAPYEQYF
>TRBD2|TRBV7-2|.|TRBJ2-3
TGTGCCAGCAGCTCCAGCGGGACTAGCACAGATACGCAGTATTTT
CASSSSGTSTDTQYF
>.|TRBV2|.|TRBJ1-1
TGTGCCAGCAGGGCCAAACAGGCGAACACTGAAGCTTTCTTT
CASRAKQANTEAFF